This TCR beta chain was identified during a study of a mutant IDH1 vaccine in newly diagnosed glioma. Whole-study context: Mean patient age was approximately 39 years; approximately 62% were male and about 40% female. Before enrollment, patients got radiotherapy alone, temozolomide alone, or mostly the combination.

Libraries were prepared by immunoSEQ multiplex PCR; TCRdb keeps only in-frame clonotypes and omits some of them. The table records 99,000 or so clones, over 85% of them present only once. There are 18 residues in the CDR3. V was clipped by 3 bases and J by 11 bases; unmatched bases: 24. Germline CDR1 is SGHKS and CDR2 is YYEKEE (reference sequence). Regarding time point: baseline, week 1 (first vaccination visit). Treatment defined: pre-vaccination baseline after standard-of-care therapy. As to this clone: This sample includes further DNA sequences coding for the same CDR3.

The sequencing here drew on PBMCs, taken from a glioma patient treated with radiotherapy, temozolomide or both. This receptor was obtained from a woman aged 45-65 years with glioma. This chain joins TRBV5-5 and TRBJ2-7; 9 positions match TRBD2. This chain's CDR3 is CASSSDGSGGLSGRTEYF. DNA of the CDR3: TGTGCCAGCAGCTCGGACGGCTCCGGGGGATTGAGCGGGAGGACGGAGTACTTC.